Detailed here is one TCR beta chain. Its specificity is unknown. Measured with immunoSEQ multiplex PCR; TCRdb has only the in-frame clones, and not every one. The sample yields around 140,000 clones, almost 85% seen once. The data derive from a study of T cell responses to AZD1222 COVID-19 vaccine. General study points: Repertoire sampling occurred only after the peak T cell response. Within unmutated variant regions lay the reported targets of nearly half of spike-specific TCRs. Baseline serostatus was positive in only a handful of AZD1222 recipients. Clonal diversity was possibly underestimated, and white British individuals and females predominated among donors.

Germline CDR1 and CDR2: SGHRS and YFSETQ. The CDR3 sequence is 13 residues long. V lost 3 bases and J lost 6; bases outside the gene matches: 2. Sample: peripheral blood, taken 28 days after the second dose of the MenACWY control vaccine. The chain has TRBV5-1 and TRBJ1-2; TRBD1 matches at 10 bases. The receptor was isolated from an adult who received the MenACWY meningococcal vaccine as a control. The CDR3 nucleotides are TGCGCCAGCAGCTGGGACAGGGGCGATGGCTACACCTTC. This codes for CASSWDRGDGYTF.